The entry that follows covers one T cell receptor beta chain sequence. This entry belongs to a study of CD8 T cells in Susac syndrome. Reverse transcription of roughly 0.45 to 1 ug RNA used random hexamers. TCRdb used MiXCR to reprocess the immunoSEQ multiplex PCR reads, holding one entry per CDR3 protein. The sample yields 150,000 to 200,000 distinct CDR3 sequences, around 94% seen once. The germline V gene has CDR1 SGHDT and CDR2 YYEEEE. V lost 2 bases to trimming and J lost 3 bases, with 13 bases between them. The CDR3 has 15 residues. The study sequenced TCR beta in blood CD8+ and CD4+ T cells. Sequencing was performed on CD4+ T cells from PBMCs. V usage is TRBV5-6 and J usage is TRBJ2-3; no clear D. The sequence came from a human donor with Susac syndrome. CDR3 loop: CASSFGLETTDTQYF. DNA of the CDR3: TGTGCCAGCAGCTTCGGCCTCGAGACGACAGATACGCAGTATTTT.